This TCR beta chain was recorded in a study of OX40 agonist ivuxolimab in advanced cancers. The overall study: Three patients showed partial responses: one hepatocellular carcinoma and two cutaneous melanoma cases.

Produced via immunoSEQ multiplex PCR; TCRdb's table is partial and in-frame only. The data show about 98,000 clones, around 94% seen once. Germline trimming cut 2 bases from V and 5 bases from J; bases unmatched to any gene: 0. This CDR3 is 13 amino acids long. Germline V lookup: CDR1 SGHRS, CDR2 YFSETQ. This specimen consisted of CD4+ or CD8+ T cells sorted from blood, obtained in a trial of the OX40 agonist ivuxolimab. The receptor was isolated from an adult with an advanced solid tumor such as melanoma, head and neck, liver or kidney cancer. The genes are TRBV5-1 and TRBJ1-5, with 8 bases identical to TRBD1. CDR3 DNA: TGCGCCAGCAGCTTACAGGGGGATCAGCCCCAGCATTTT. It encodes CASSLQGDQPQHF. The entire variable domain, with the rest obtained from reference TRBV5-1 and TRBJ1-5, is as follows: KAGVTQTPRYLIKTRGQQVTLSCSPISGHRSVSWYQQTPGQGLQFLFEYFSETQRNKGNFPGRFSGRQFSNSRSEMNVSTLELGDSALYLCASSLQGDQPQHFGDGTRLSIL.